This T cell receptor beta chain came from a study of blood T cell repertoires in COVID-19. Study in general: Both acute and convalescent COVID-19 samples were obtained from the United States, Italy and Spain. PBMCs, B-cell-depleted T cells, or T cells provided the cDNA or gDNA that made up the material.

The CDR3 extends over 13 amino acids. Trimming took 7 bases from V and 4 from J, leaving 14 bases between them. CDR1 is SNHLY and CDR2 is FYNNEI in the germline V gene. In the authors' methods: Counts of nucleated cells, estimated from reference gene primer amplification, were obtained. Only in-frame clones appear in the TCRdb table, and some are missing; sequencing was by immunoSEQ multiplex PCR. The V and J calls and clone size were taken over from that table, and D and trimming were inferred from the DNA. The table shows roughly 170,000 clones, with over 65% occurring only once. This receptor was identified in a woman of 80 years or more with acute or convalescent COVID-19. The chain recombines TRBV2 with TRBJ2-7; D remains unclear. Sequenced sample: peripheral blood. CDR3 nucleotide sequence: TGTGCCAGCAAACCGGCGGTCGGTTACGAGCAGTACTTC. It yields the protein CASKPAVGYEQYF.